This TCR beta chain was recorded in a study of T-cell reconstitution after alpha-beta-depleted transplantation in children. Whole-study findings and limits: Some patients' high day-60 TCRbeta diversity was traced to surviving recipient T cells and thymic progenitors.

Preparing the TCRbeta library involved the use of unique molecular identifiers. TCRdb itself ran the PCR reads through MiXCR, one entry per CDR3 protein. Altogether some 200,000 distinct CDR3 sequences are present, approximately 8.4% being singletons, with the ten largest covering approximately 34%. This clonotype has more than one count but fewer than ten. Antigen specificity is unknown. Between the trimmed V and J ends, which lost 0 bases and 8 bases, there was a span of 12 bases. Per the germline V gene, CDR1 is SGHRS and CDR2 is YFSETQ. The CDR3 contains 14 residues. This clonotype was obtained from a male patient aged 2-10 years who had a stem cell transplant for acute myeloid leukemia, so the T cells may come from the graft donor. The chain is built from TRBV5-1 and TRBJ2-1, with D maybe TRBD2 (5 bases). The sample was PBMCs, mostly from graft donor cells, taken 360 days after TCRalphabeta/CD19-depleted stem cell transplant. CDR3 nucleotide sequence: TGCGCCAGCAGCTTGGTCGGGGTCCTCCATGAGCAGTTCTTC. Translated, it gives CASSLVGVLHEQFF.